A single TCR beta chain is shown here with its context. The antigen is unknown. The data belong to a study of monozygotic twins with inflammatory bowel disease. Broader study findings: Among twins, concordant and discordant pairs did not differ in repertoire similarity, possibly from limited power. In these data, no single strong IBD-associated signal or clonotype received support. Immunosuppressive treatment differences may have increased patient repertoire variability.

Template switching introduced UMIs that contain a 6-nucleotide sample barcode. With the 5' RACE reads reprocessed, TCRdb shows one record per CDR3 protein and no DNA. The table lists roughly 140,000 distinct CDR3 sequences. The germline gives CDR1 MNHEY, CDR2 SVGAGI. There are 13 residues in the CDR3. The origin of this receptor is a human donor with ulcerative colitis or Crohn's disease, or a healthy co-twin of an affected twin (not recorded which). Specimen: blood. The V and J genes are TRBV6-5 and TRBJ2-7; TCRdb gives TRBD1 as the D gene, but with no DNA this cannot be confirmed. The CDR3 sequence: CASRQGVSYEQYF.